The following is a TCR beta chain sequence with its context. Authors' analysis steps: Quantification of nucleated cells was approximated via reference gene primer amplification. Repertoires were generated with immunoSEQ multiplex PCR, while TCRdb's copy carries only in-frame clones and drops some. V and J calls and clone size are copied from that table; D and trimming were computed from the DNA. The repertoire holds more than 140,000 clones, with 75% to 85% as singletons. The data were obtained in a study of blood T cell repertoires in COVID-19. Whole-study context: Material from acute and convalescent COVID-19 was sourced from the United States, Italy and Spain. In each case, the material was cDNA or gDNA derived from T cells, B-cell-depleted T cells, or PBMCs.

The receptor comes from a woman aged 50 to 60 in a cohort sampled during active or convalescent COVID-19. The specimen was peripheral blood.

CDR3 DNA: TGTGCCAGCAGTTCCGGGGAGGGTGTTGGTAGCTATGGCTACACCTTC. Translating gives CASSSGEGVGSYGYTF. The chain combines TRBV6-5 with TRBJ1-2, with no clear D. Trimming removed 4 bases from V and 4 bases from J, with 19 bases in between. The CDR3 contains 16 residues. Germline lookup yields CDR1 MNHEY and CDR2 SVGAGI.